The next 14 T cell receptor beta chains were all read from a single sample in a study of spatial heterogeneity in lung cancer. The time point denotes: blood at routine non-recurrence follow-up after resection. MiXCR, run by TCRdb on the 5' RACE reads, gives a single entry per CDR3 protein. This table has around 98,000 distinct CDR3 sequences, roughly a fifth appearing once. The input for sequencing was PBMCs, taken at follow-up. The receptors come from a male donor with early-stage non-small cell lung cancer.

This clonotype was observed a handful of times. The rearrangement links TRBV4-1 to TRBJ1-1; D gene ambiguous. Germline V lookup: CDR1 MGHRA, CDR2 YSYEKL. The CDR3 runs 14 residues. V was cut by 1 base and J by 0 bases, with 6 bases left in between. The CDR3, as DNA: TGCGCCAGCAGCCAAGGACCTTTGAACACTGAAGCTTTCTTT. It yields the protein CASSQGPLNTEAFF.

This clonotype was counted between two and nine times. The chain couples TRBV30 to TRBJ2-7; possible D gene TRBD1, 6 bases. In germline, CDR1 is GTSNPN, CDR2 SVGIG (reference sequence). The CDR3 sequence is 12 residues long. The ends were cut back, 0 bases at V and 9 bases at J, with 12 bases in the middle. The CDR3 DNA is TGTGCCTGGAGTGTACTTGGGGGCGCGCAGTACTTC. Residues: CAWSVLGGAQYF.

This clonotype was seen ten or more times. The J gene is TRBJ2-3, the V gene TRBV10-2, with 7 positions matching TRBD2. Trimming removed 1 base from V and 4 bases from J; junction bases left unmatched: 5. The CDR3 totals 15 residues. Germline assignment: CDR1 WSHSY and CDR2 SAAADI. CDR3 sequence reads: CASSEFRTSSDTQYF. CDR3 in DNA: TGCGCCAGCAGTGAGTTTAGGACTAGTTCAGATACGCAGTATTTT.

The sample holds one count of this clonotype. The chain has TRBV11-2 and TRBJ2-7; no clear D. V was trimmed by 5 bases and J by 2 bases, leaving 10 bases between them. This CDR3 is built from 13 residues. The germline gives CDR1 SGHAT, CDR2 FQNNGV. For the CDR3, the DNA is TGTGCCAGCAGCCGATCCGAAGCCTACGAGCAGTACGTC. Protein: CASSRSEAYEQYV.

This clonotype has more than one count but fewer than ten. The gene calls are TRBV20-1 and TRBJ2-2; D perhaps matches TRBD1 (6 bases). Trimming removed 4 bases from V and 4 bases from J, with 16 bases in between. The CDR3 length is 15 residues. Germline-derived CDR1 and CDR2 are DFQATT and SNEGSKA (reference sequence). CDR3 loop: CSATDTGQLTGELFF. CDR3 in DNA: TGCAGTGCTACGGACACTGGACAGCTCACCGGGGAGCTGTTTTTT.

This clonotype occurred many times. The chain couples TRBV5-6 to TRBJ1-3, with a weak D call TRBD1 (5 bases). CDR1 SGHDT and CDR2 YYEEEE come from the germline V gene. Trimming removed 3 bases at V and 0 bases at J, with 13 bases between. The CDR3 loop spans 16 amino acids. CDR3 loop: CASSWRGPRSGNTIYF. In nucleotides, the CDR3 is TGTGCCAGCAGCTGGAGGGGACCCCGCTCTGGAAACACCATATATTTT. Drawing the rest from reference TRBV5-6 and TRBJ1-3, the complete variable domain is DAGVTQSPTHLIKTRGQQVTLRCSPKSGHDTVSWYQQALGQGPQFIFQYYEEEERQRGNFPDRFSGHQFPNYSSELNVNALLLGDSALYLCASSWRGPRSGNTIYFGEGSWLTVV.

The V gene is TRBV20-1, the J gene TRBJ2-5; D is ambiguous. The V end lost 6 bases, the J end lost 4 bases, and 9 bases lay between the germline ends. CDR1 DFQATT and CDR2 SNEGSKA come from the germline V gene (reference sequence). This CDR3 is built from 11 residues. CDR3 coding DNA: TGCAGTGCCGTCCAGGTAGAGACCCAGTACTTC. Its translation: CSAVQVETQYF.

In its sample, this clonotype was seen a few times. V is TRBV5-1 and J is TRBJ1-4; D unresolved. CDR3 length: 15 amino acids. CDR1 and CDR2 (germline): SGHRS, YFSETQ. V gave up 1 base and J gave up 5 bases, with 12 bases separating them. CDR3 sequence (DNA): TGCGCCAGCAGCTTGTATGGTGGGAAGAATGAAAAACTGTTTTTT. It codes for CASSLYGGKNEKLFF.

This chain connects TRBV6-6 to TRBJ1-4, with D tentatively TRBD1 (6 bases). CDR1 is MNHNY and CDR2 is SVGAGI in the germline V gene (reference sequence). V was clipped by 1 base and J by 2 bases, with 11 bases between them. CDR3 size: 16 residues. The CDR3 DNA reads as TGTGCCAGCAGTTACTTGGGACAACCGACTAATGAAAAACTGTTTTTT. Its translation is CASSYLGQPTNEKLFF.

J is TRBJ2-1 and V is TRBV3-1; D ambiguous. CDR3 length: 11 residues. Trimming shortened V by 2 bases and J by 6 bases, and 2 bases separated the two germline ends. From germline, CDR1 is LGHDT and CDR2 YNNKEL (reference sequence). The CDR3 protein is CASSQTNEQFF. The CDR3 nucleotides are TGTGCCAGCAGCCAAACCAATGAGCAGTTCTTC.

The genes are TRBV2 and TRBJ1-5; D gene ambiguous. Germline assignment: CDR1 SNHLY and CDR2 FYNNEI. There are 13 residues in the CDR3. Trimming left V 4 bases short and J 14 bases short, with 18 bases between. The CDR3 loop reads CASSAVGDNGKHF. CDR3 sequence (DNA): TGTGCCAGCAGTGCTGTGGGCGATAATGGGAAGCATTTT.

This rearrangement joins TRBV29-1 to TRBJ1-2; no clear D. CDR1 and CDR2 (germline): SQVTM, ANQGSEA. The CDR3 is 11 amino acids. The V end was cut by 5 bases, the J end by 6 bases, with 10 bases between. CDR3 bases: TGCAGCGTTAACTTCGGGGATGGCTACACCTTC. Its translation is CSVNFGDGYTF. Combining the CDR3 with reference TRBV29-1 and TRBJ1-2 gives the whole variable domain SAVISQKPSRDICQRGTSLTIQCQVDSQVTMMFWYRQQPGQSLTLIATANQGSEATYESGFVIDKFPISRPNLTFSTLTVSNMSPEDSSIYLCSVNFGDGYTFGSGTRLTVV.

The chain employs TRBV5-5 and TRBJ1-5, with unresolved D. Germline V gene data show CDR1 as SGHKS and CDR2 as YYEKEE (reference sequence). The CDR3 is 14 amino acids. V gave up 2 bases and J gave up 4 bases, with 10 bases separating them. Here the CDR3 DNA reads TGTGCCAGCAGCTTCGGCCTTGATAATCAGCCCCAGCATTTT. It translates to CASSFGLDNQPQHF.

This chain joins TRBV6-5 and TRBJ1-1; D unresolved. The CDR3 has 13 amino acids. V was trimmed by 0 bases and J by 3 bases, leaving 5 bases between them. Germline values: CDR1 MNHEY, CDR2 SVGAGI. This CDR3 reads CASSYSTYTEAFF. The CDR3 nucleotides read TGTGCCAGCAGTTACTCGACTTACACTGAAGCTTTCTTT.